A selection of T cell receptor beta chains follows, all from one sample in a study of blood T cell repertoires in COVID-19. Sequenced by immunoSEQ multiplex PCR; TCRdb stores in-frame clones only, minus some. Among 50,000 to 60,000 clones listed, 85% to 95% were seen once. The sequenced sample consisted of peripheral blood. These TCRs come from a woman over 75 with acute or convalescent COVID-19. CDR3s include the opening cysteine and the closing phenylalanine or tryptophan. D genes are given only for firm matches. A clone size is listed for some rows: how often the clone was seen (once, few, many), or a class if it is expanded.

NA	few	14	TRBJ1-5	TRBV6-5	CASSLGRTNQPQHF	TGTGCCAGCAGCCTAGGCAGGACAAATCAGCCCCAGCATTTT
NA	NA	12	TRBJ2-7	TRBV3-1/TRBV3-2	CASSQGAREQYF	TGTGCCAGCAGCCAGGGGGCGAGAGAGCAGTACTTC
NA	once	17	TRBJ2-6	TRBV30	CAWSDPEGATWANVLTF	TGTGCCTGGAGTGACCCGGAGGGGGCGACGTGGGCCAACGTCCTGACTTTC
NA	NA	15	TRBJ1-1	TRBV5-1	CASSPLPGPGTEAFF	TGCGCCAGCAGCCCGCTCCCTGGGCCAGGGACTGAAGCTTTCTTT
NA	NA	12	TRBJ2-1	TRBV6-2/TRBV6-3	CASSHPGNEQFF	TGTGCCAGCAGTCACCCAGGTAATGAGCAGTTCTTC
NA	NA	13	TRBJ1-3	TRBV5-4	CASSLDRGNTIYF	TGTGCCAGCAGCCTGGACCGGGGGAACACCATATATTTT
NA	NA	22	TRBJ1-6	TRBV21-1	CASSKLPAGAGRRGRSNSPLHF	TGTGCCAGCAGCAAATTGCCGGCGGGAGCAGGGAGGCGGGGAAGGTCTAATTCACCCCTCCACTTT
TRBD1	NA	15	TRBJ1-1	TRBV6-5	CASSRWTGTNTEAFF	TGTGCCAGCAGTAGATGGACAGGGACGAACACTGAAGCTTTCTTT
TRBD2	few	16	TRBJ2-7	TRBV10-3	CAISERLAVSSYEQYF	TGTGCCATCAGTGAGAGGCTAGCGGTTAGCTCCTACGAGCAGTACTTC
NA	NA	14	TRBJ2-1	TRBV7-3	CASSSTNAREEQFF	TGTGCCAGCAGCTCGACTAATGCTAGAGAAGAGCAGTTCTTC
TRBD2	NA	16	TRBJ2-7	TRBV4-3	CASSQDRTSFPDEQYF	TGCGCCAGCAGCCAAGATCGGACTAGCTTTCCAGACGAGCAGTACTTC
NA	NA	12	TRBJ1-1	TRBV2	CASSEVRPEAFF	TGTGCCAGCAGTGAAGTGAGGCCTGAAGCTTTCTTT
NA	NA	18	TRBJ1-2	TRBV7-9	CASSFDSFGTTANYGYTF	TGTGCCAGCAGCTTCGACTCATTTGGGACAACAGCTAACTATGGCTACACCTTC
TRBD1	NA	16	TRBJ2-5	TRBV7-2	CASSLEWTGTLETQYF	TGTGCCAGCAGCTTAGAGTGGACAGGGACGTTGGAGACCCAGTACTTC
TRBD1	once	16	TRBJ2-1	TRBV27	CASSPRTGSSYNEQFF	TGTGCCAGCAGTCCGCGGACAGGGAGCTCCTACAATGAGCAGTTCTTC
TRBD1	NA	14	TRBJ2-1	TRBV19	CASSAWDRTNEQFF	TGTGCCAGTAGTGCCTGGGACAGGACGAATGAGCAGTTCTTC
NA	once	15	TRBJ1-2	TRBV10-1	CASSVDRDTNYGYTF	TGCGCCAGCAGTGTGGACCGGGACACCAACTATGGCTACACCTTC
NA	NA	13	TRBJ2-5	TRBV14	CASSLVPTKTQYF	TGTGCCAGCAGCCTAGTGCCCACGAAGACCCAGTACTTC
TRBD1	NA	16	TRBJ2-7	TRBV5-5	CASSPTTGTGAYEQYF	TGTGCCAGCAGCCCTACTACCGGGACAGGGGCCTACGAGCAGTACTTC
TRBD2	NA	18	TRBJ2-7	TRBV19	CASTVSGAAGTSPYEQYF	TGTGCCAGTACGGTCTCGGGGGCAGCCGGGACTAGCCCCTACGAGCAGTACTTC